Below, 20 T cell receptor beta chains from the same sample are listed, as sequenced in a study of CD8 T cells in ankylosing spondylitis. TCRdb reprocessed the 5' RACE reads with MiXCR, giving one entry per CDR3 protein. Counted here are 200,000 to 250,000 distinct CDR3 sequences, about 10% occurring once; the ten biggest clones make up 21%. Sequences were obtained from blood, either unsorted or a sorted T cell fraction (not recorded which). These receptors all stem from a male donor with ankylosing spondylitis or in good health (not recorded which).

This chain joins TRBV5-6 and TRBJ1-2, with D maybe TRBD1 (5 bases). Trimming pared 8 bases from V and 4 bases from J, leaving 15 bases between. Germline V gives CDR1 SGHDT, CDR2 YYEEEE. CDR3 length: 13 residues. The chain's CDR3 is CARSPRAPYGYTF. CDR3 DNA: TGTGCCAGGAGCCCCAGGGCCCCCTATGGCTACACCTTC.

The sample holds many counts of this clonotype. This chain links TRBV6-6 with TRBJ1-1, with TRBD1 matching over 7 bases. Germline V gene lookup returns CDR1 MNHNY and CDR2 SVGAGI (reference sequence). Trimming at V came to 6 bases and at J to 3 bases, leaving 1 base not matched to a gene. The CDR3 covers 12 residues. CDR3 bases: TGTGCCAGCAGCGACAGGGACACTGAAGCTTTCTTT. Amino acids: CASSDRDTEAFF.

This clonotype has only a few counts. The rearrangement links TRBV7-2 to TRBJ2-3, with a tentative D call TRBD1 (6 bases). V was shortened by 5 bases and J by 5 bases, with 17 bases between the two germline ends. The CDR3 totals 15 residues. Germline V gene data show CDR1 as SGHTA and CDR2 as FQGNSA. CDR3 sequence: CASSPDRIRGDTQYF. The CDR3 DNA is TGTGCCAGCAGCCCCGACAGGATCAGAGGAGATACGCAGTATTTT.

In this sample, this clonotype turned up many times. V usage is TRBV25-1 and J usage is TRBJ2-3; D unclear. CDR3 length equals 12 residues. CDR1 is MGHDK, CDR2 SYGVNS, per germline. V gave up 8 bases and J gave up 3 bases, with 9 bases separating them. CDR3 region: CASRSRTDTQYF. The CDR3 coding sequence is TGTGCCAGCCGGTCTCGAACAGATACGCAGTATTTT.

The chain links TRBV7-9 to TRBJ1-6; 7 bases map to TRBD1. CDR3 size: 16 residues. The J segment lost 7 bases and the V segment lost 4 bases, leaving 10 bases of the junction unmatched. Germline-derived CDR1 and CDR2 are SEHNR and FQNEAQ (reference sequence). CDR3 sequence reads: CASSSFPDRPNSPLHF. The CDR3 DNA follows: TGTGCCAGCAGCTCTTTCCCGGACAGGCCGAATTCACCCCTCCACTTT.

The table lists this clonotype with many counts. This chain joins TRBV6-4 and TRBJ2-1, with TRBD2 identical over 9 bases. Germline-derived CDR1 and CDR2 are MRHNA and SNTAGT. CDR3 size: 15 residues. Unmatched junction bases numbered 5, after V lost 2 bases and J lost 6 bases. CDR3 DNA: TGTGCCAGCAGTGACGGGGCGGGGGGGCTCAATGAGCAGTTCTTC. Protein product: CASSDGAGGLNEQFF.

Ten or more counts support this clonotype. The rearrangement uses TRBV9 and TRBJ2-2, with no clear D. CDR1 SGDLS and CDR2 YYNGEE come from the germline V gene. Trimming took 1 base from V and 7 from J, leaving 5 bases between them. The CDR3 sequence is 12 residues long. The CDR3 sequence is CASSVSDGELFF. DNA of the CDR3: TGTGCCAGCAGCGTATCTGACGGGGAGCTGTTTTTT.

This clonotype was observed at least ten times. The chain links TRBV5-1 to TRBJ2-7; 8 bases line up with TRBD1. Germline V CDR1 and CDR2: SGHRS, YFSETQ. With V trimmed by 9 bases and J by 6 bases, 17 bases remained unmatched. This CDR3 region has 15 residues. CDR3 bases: TGCGCCACCAAGATCAAGACAGGGGCACTGGGCGAGCAGTACTTC. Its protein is CATKIKTGALGEQYF.

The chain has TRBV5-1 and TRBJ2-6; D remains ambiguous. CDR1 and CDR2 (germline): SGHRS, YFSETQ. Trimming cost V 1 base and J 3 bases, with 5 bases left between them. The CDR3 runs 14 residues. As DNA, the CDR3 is TGCGCCAGCAGCTTGTTTGGTGGGGCCAACGTCCTGACTTTC. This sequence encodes CASSLFGGANVLTF.

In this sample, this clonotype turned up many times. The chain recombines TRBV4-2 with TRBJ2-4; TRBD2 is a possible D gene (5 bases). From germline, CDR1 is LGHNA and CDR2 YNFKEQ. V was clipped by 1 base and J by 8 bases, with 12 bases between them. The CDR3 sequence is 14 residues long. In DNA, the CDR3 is TGTGCCAGCAGCCAAGGTCCGGGGATAGACATTCAGTACTTC. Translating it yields CASSQGPGIDIQYF.

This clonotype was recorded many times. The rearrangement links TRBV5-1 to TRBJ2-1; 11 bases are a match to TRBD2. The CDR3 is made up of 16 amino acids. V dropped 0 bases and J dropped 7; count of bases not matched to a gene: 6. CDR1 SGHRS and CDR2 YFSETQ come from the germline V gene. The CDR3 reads CASSLETSGDWNEQFF. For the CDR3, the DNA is TGCGCCAGCAGCTTGGAGACTAGCGGGGACTGGAATGAGCAGTTCTTC.

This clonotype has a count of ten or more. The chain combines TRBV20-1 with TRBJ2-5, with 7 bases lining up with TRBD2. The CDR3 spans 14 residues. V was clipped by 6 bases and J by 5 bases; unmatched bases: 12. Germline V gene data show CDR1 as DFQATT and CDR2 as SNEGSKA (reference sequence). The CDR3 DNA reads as TGCAGTGCGTACGGGGGGACTCCTTCGGAGACCCAGTACTTC. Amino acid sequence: CSAYGGTPSETQYF.

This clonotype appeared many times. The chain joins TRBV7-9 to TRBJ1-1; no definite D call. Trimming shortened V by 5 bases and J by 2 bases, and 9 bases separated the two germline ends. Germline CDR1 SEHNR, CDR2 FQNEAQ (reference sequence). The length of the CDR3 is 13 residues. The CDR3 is CASSAGANTEAFF. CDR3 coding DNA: TGTGCCAGCAGCGCCGGAGCTAACACTGAAGCTTTCTTT.

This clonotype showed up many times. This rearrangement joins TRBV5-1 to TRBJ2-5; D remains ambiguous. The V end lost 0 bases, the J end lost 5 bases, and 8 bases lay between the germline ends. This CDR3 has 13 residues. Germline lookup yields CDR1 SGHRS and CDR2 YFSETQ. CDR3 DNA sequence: TGCGCCAGCAGCTTGGAAGTGTCGGAGACCCAGTACTTC. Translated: CASSLEVSETQYF.

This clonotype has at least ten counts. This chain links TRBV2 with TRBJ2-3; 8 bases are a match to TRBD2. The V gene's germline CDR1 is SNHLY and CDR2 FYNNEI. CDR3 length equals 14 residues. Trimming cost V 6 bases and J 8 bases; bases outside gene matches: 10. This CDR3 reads CASSGTRGAGTQYF. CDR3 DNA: TGTGCCAGCAGCGGGACTAGAGGGGCGGGTACGCAGTATTTT.

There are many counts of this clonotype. This CDR3 is CASSHLGNEQFF. The CDR3 region has the DNA TGTGCCAGCAGCCATCTCGGGAATGAGCAGTTCTTC. This rearrangement joins TRBV3-1 to TRBJ2-1; D is unclear. V was trimmed by 3 bases and J by 7 bases, leaving 7 bases between them. Per germline, CDR1 LGHDT and CDR2 YNNKEL (reference sequence). The CDR3 is 12 residues long.

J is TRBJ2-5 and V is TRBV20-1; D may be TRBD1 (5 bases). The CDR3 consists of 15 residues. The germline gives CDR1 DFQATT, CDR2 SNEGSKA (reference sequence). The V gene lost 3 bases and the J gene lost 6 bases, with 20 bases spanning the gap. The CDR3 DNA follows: TGCAGTGCTAGGGACCCTCAGGGTCAAATAAAGACCCAGTACTTC. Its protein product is CSARDPQGQIKTQYF.

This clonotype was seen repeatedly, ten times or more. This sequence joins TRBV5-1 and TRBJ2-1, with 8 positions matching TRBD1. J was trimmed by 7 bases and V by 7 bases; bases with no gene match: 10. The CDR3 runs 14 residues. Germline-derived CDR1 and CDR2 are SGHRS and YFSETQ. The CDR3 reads CASYSGQGPNEQFF. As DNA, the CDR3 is TGCGCCAGCTATTCCGGACAGGGCCCAAATGAGCAGTTCTTC.

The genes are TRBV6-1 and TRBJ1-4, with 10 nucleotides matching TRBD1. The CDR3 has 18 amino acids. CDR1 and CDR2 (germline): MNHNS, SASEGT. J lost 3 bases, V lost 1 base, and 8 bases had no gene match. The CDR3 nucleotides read TGTGCCAGCAGTGAAGTAGGGACAGGGGCGGCGGCTAATGAAAAACTGTTTTTT. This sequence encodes CASSEVGTGAAANEKLFF.

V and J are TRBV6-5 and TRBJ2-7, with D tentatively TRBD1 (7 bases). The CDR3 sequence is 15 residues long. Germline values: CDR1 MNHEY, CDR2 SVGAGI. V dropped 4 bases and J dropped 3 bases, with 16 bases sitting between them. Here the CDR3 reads CASSFPGGRNYEQYF. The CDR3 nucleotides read TGTGCCAGCAGTTTCCCAGGGGGGCGAAACTACGAGCAGTACTTC.